This is a list of T cell receptor beta chains from one sample in a study of radiation and T cells in renal cell carcinoma. Generated by immunoSEQ multiplex PCR, the TCRdb table keeps only in-frame clones and is missing some. The repertoire includes approximately 70,000 clones, around three quarters of them detected once, and roughly 6.8% sits in the top ten. Sequencing used blood, obtained from a patient whose treatment included radiotherapy and nephrectomy. These receptor sequences come from a man aged 55 to 69 with renal cell carcinoma. CDR3s include the opening cysteine and the closing phenylalanine or tryptophan. Fields, in order: D gene, V gene, J gene, clone size, CDR3 protein, CDR3 DNA. D genes are given only for firm matches. Some rows have no size entry. The others give once, few or many, or a class for an expanded clone.

TRBD1	TRBV5-1	TRBJ1-1	NA	CASSLTGDLEAFF	TGCGCCAGCAGCTTGACAGGGGATCTTGAAGCTTTCTTT
NA	TRBV6-1	TRBJ1-6	NA	CASRNTNSPLHF	TGTGCCAGCAGGAATACTAATTCACCCCTCCACTTT
TRBD1	TRBV5-6	TRBJ2-1	NA	CASSAPTGGSYNEQFF	TGTGCCAGCAGCGCCCCGACAGGGGGCTCCTACAATGAGCAGTTCTTC
TRBD2	TRBV13	TRBJ2-3	NA	CASSSSSGGLDTQYF	TGTGCCAGCAGCTCCTCTAGCGGGGGGCTAGATACGCAGTATTTT
NA	TRBV12-5	TRBJ1-1	NA	CASADPNSGWRLTEAFF	TGTGCTAGTGCCGATCCCAATTCGGGCTGGCGCCTCACTGAAGCTTTCTTT
NA	TRBV6-6	TRBJ1-2	NA	CASKEGGIHGYTF	TGTGCCAGCAAAGAGGGAGGAATCCATGGCTACACCTTC
NA	TRBV6-5	TRBJ1-2	NA	CASTRGRDGYGYTF	TGTGCCAGCACCCGGGGCAGGGACGGCTATGGCTACACCTTC
NA	TRBV9	TRBJ2-7	few	CASSVGRRDDEQYF	TGTGCCAGCAGCGTAGGCAGAAGGGATGACGAGCAGTACTTC
TRBD2	TRBV5-1	TRBJ2-1	NA	CASSLESSGGYNEQFF	TGCGCCAGCAGCTTGGAGTCTAGCGGGGGGTACAATGAGCAGTTCTTC
NA	TRBV19	TRBJ1-1	few	CASSISSGRGNTEAFF	TGTGCCAGTAGTATATCATCGGGGCGGGGAAACACTGAAGCTTTCTTT
NA	TRBV15	TRBJ1-6	NA	CATSRDRGGVNSPLHF	TGTGCCACCAGCAGAGATCGAGGAGGTGTGAATTCACCCCTCCACTTT
TRBD2	TRBV5-1	TRBJ2-1	NA	CASSLEGASGRASYNEQFF	TGCGCCAGCAGCTTGGAGGGGGCTAGCGGGAGGGCCTCCTACAATGAGCAGTTCTTC
NA	TRBV30	TRBJ2-1	NA	CAWSEGQIYNEQFF	TGTGCCTGGAGTGAGGGGCAGATCTACAATGAGCAGTTCTTC
NA	TRBV2	TRBJ1-5	NA	CASSPDSQPQHF	TGTGCCAGCAGTCCGGACAGCCAGCCCCAGCATTTT
TRBD1	TRBV12-5	TRBJ2-1	NA	CASGFPGTVDEQFF	TGTGCTAGTGGTTTCCCCGGGACAGTGGATGAGCAGTTCTTC
NA	TRBV6-4	TRBJ1-1	few	CASSESGNTEAFF	TGTGCCAGCAGTGAAAGTGGGAACACTGAAGCTTTCTTT
NA	TRBV4-2	TRBJ2-3	NA	CASSQDSGTADTQYF	TGTGCCAGCAGCCAAGACTCGGGGACGGCAGATACGCAGTATTTT
TRBD1	TRBV4-3	TRBJ2-2	NA	CASSLRTGANTGELFF	TGCGCCAGCAGCCTTAGGACAGGTGCGAACACCGGGGAGCTGTTTTTT
NA	TRBV19	TRBJ1-2	NA	CASSIGGASYGYTF	TGTGCCAGTAGTATTGGTGGGGCTAGCTATGGCTACACCTTC
NA	TRBV9	TRBJ1-3	NA	CASSVGGREYRTGNTIYF	TGTGCCAGCAGCGTAGGAGGCAGGGAGTATCGAACTGGAAACACCATATATTTT
TRBD2	TRBV7-9	TRBJ2-5	NA	CASSRILPQGLPEETQYF	TGTGCCAGCAGCCGGATATTGCCCCAGGGACTACCTGAAGAGACCCAGTACTTC
NA	TRBV13	TRBJ2-1	NA	CASSLGGPRVREQFF	TGTGCCAGCAGCTTAGGGGGGCCTCGGGTTCGTGAGCAGTTCTTC
NA	TRBV30	TRBJ1-4	NA	CAWREGTGGEKLFF	TGTGCCTGGAGAGAAGGGACGGGGGGGGAAAAACTGTTTTTT
NA	TRBV9	TRBJ2-1	NA	CASSLTGDSYNEQFF	TGTGCCAGCAGCTTGACTGGCGATTCCTACAATGAGCAGTTCTTC
NA	TRBV29-1	TRBJ1-1	once	CSVGTAATEAFF	TGCAGCGTTGGAACGGCAGCTACTGAAGCTTTCTTT
TRBD2	TRBV6-5	TRBJ2-5	NA	CASSRKLAEETQYF	TGTGCCAGCAGCAGAAAACTAGCGGAAGAGACCCAGTACTTC
NA	TRBV6-5	TRBJ2-3	NA	CASSYLYPIRTDTQYF	TGTGCCAGCAGTTACCTCTACCCAATCCGCACAGATACGCAGTATTTT
NA	TRBV7-8	TRBJ1-1	few	CASSLTGPNTEAFF	TGTGCCAGCAGCTTGACAGGTCCGAACACTGAAGCTTTCTTT
NA	TRBV7-6	TRBJ2-5	NA	CASSTLGTPQETQYF	TGTGCCAGCAGCACACTCGGGACACCCCAAGAGACCCAGTACTTC
TRBD2	TRBV7-9	TRBJ2-1	NA	CASSSGTSGRGDNEQFF	TGTGCCAGCAGCTCCGGGACTAGCGGGAGAGGGGACAATGAGCAGTTCTTC
TRBD2	TRBV4-1	TRBJ2-1	NA	CASSQDDPPGGRPYNEQFF	TGCGCCAGCAGCCAAGATGATCCCCCCGGCGGGAGACCCTACAATGAGCAGTTCTTC
TRBD1	TRBV2	TRBJ2-5	NA	CAILRDRGEETQYF	TGTGCCATCCTCCGGGACAGGGGGGAAGAGACCCAGTACTTC
TRBD1	TRBV28	TRBJ1-2	many	CASSLYPDREDGYTF	TGTGCCAGCAGTCTATACCCGGACAGGGAGGATGGCTACACCTTC
NA	TRBV10-3	TRBJ2-2	once	CAISQTGGETGELFF	TGTGCCATCAGTCAGACAGGCGGGGAGACCGGGGAGCTGTTTTTT